Shown below are 26 T cell receptor beta chains from a single sample sequenced in a study of blood T cell repertoires in COVID-19. Assay: immunoSEQ multiplex PCR; the TCRdb copy retains only in-frame clones and omits some. The sample contains 88,000 or so clones, 86% of which appear only once. Sequencing was carried out using peripheral blood. These receptors all stem from a man aged 55 to 70 with acute or convalescent COVID-19.

This clone was counted only a few times. The CDR3 is CSARTGEDSPLHF. In DNA form, the CDR3 reads TGCAGCGCCCGGACAGGGGAGGATTCACCCCTCCACTTT. V is TRBV29-1 and J is TRBJ1-6, with TRBD1 matching over 9 bases. The J segment lost 8 bases and the V segment lost 7 bases, leaving 6 bases of the junction unmatched. Per the germline V gene, CDR1 is SQVTM and CDR2 is ANQGSEA. CDR3 length equals 13 residues.

The V and J genes are TRBV12-3 or TRBV12-4 and TRBJ1-1, with D tentatively TRBD1 (5 bases). This CDR3 has 13 residues. Deletions cut 3 bases from V and 3 bases from J, with 8 bases between. The CDR3 sequence is CASSFGGDTEAFF. The CDR3, as DNA: TGTGCCAGCAGTTTTGGAGGGGACACTGAAGCTTTCTTT.

V is TRBV30 and J is TRBJ1-1; 8 bases fit TRBD1. The CDR3 covers 13 residues. CDR1 GTSNPN and CDR2 SVGIG come from the germline V gene (reference sequence). The V gene end was trimmed by 3 bases and the J gene end by 6 bases; junction bases not matched to a gene: 6. The CDR3 loop reads CAWRGQGGSEAFF. The CDR3 DNA reads TGTGCCTGGAGAGGACAGGGAGGGTCTGAAGCTTTCTTT.

This clone was counted a single time. The chain has TRBV3-1 (or the pseudogene TRBV3-2) and TRBJ1-3, with D perhaps matching TRBD1 (6 bases). Germline assignment: CDR1 LGHDT and CDR2 YNNKEL (reference sequence). V lost 4 bases and J 2 bases, leaving 12 bases between the germline ends. The CDR3 totals 15 residues. CDR3: CASSRTGSTGNTIYF. Written as DNA, the CDR3 is TGTGCCAGCAGCCGAACAGGGAGTACTGGAAACACCATATATTTT.

In this sample, this clone turned up once. V and J are TRBV6-5 and TRBJ1-4; TRBD1 might be the D (5 bases). CDR3 length: 12 residues. Germline values: CDR1 MNHEY, CDR2 SVGAGI. The V end lost 8 bases, the J end lost 8 bases, and 12 bases lay between the germline ends. DNA of the CDR3: TGTGCCAGCGGGGGGGGAATAGAAAAACTGTTTTTT. Amino acid sequence: CASGGGIEKLFF.

The chain joins TRBV5-1 to TRBJ1-6; tentatively, D is TRBD1 (5 bases). CDR1 and CDR2 (germline): SGHRS, YFSETQ. This CDR3 has 13 residues. V lost 7 bases and J 10 bases, leaving 15 bases between the germline ends. The CDR3 here is CASGTRVDSPLHF. The CDR3 DNA follows: TGCGCCAGCGGAACCAGGGTGGACTCACCCCTCCACTTT.

The chain joins TRBV28 to TRBJ2-7; 7 bases are shared with TRBD1. Trimming at V came to 3 bases and at J to 4 bases, leaving 3 bases not matched to a gene. The CDR3 runs to 13 residues. CDR1 is MDHEN, CDR2 SYDVKM, per germline. CDR3 sequence: CASSFKGQYEQYF. As DNA, the CDR3 is TGTGCCAGCAGTTTTAAGGGACAGTACGAGCAGTACTTC.

The chain has TRBV7-9 and TRBJ2-7; tentative D call: TRBD1 (6 bases). Per the germline V gene, CDR1 is SEHNR and CDR2 is FQNEAQ (reference sequence). V was shortened by 4 bases and J by 2 bases, with 9 bases between the two germline ends. The CDR3 loop spans 13 amino acids. CDR3 sequence (DNA): TGTGCCAGCAGCTCAGGACAGCCCTACGAGCAGTACTTC. Amino acid sequence: CASSSGQPYEQYF.

The V call is TRBV6-5, the J call TRBJ2-1; 8 nucleotides line up with TRBD1. Per the germline V gene, CDR1 is MNHEY and CDR2 is SVGAGI. The junction had 6 bases not matched to a gene; V was cut back by 8 bases and J by 6 bases. The CDR3 is 13 amino acids. This CDR3 reads CASGNRGFNEQFF. The CDR3 DNA follows: TGTGCCAGCGGTAACAGGGGGTTCAATGAGCAGTTCTTC.

The CDR3 DNA reads TGTGCCAGCTTCGGGGGGAACTCCTACAATGAGCAGTTCTTC. The encoded protein is CASFGGNSYNEQFF. This chain links TRBV27 with TRBJ2-1, with TRBD2 matching over 7 bases. V was clipped by 8 bases and J by 0 bases; unmatched bases: 4. Per the germline V gene, CDR1 is MNHEY and CDR2 is SMNVEV (reference sequence). This CDR3 spans 14 amino acids.

The CDR3 spells CATYRDLATEAFF. The CDR3 DNA is TGTGCCACATACAGGGACCTTGCCACTGAAGCTTTCTTT. This chain joins TRBV6-5 and TRBJ1-1; D is perhaps TRBD1 (6 bases). Trimming pared 10 bases from V and 4 bases from J, leaving 16 bases between. Germline V lookup: CDR1 MNHEY, CDR2 SVGAGI. The CDR3 is 13 residues long.

CDR3 region: CASSLIGLHTDTQYF. CDR3 sequence (DNA): TGTGCCAGCAGCTTAATCGGACTTCACACAGATACGCAGTATTTT. The chain couples TRBV7-8 to TRBJ2-3, with a tentative D call TRBD2 (5 bases). The V end lost 2 bases, the J end lost 2 bases, and 11 bases lay between the germline ends. This CDR3 region has 15 residues. Germline CDR1 SGHVS, CDR2 FQNEAQ.

This clone was seen a handful of times. The J gene is TRBJ1-5, the V gene TRBV6-6; 7 bases fit TRBD1. The germline CDR1 and CDR2 sequences are MNHNY and SVGAGI (reference sequence). This CDR3 comprises 13 residues. Losses at the gene ends were 8 bases for V and 4 bases for J; bases not matched to a gene: 5. CDR3 sequence: CASGTVINQPQHF. The CDR3 DNA reads TGTGCCAGCGGGACAGTGATAAATCAGCCCCAGCATTTT.

V gene TRBV2 combines with J gene TRBJ1-4, with 10 positions matching TRBD1. The germline V gene has CDR1 SNHLY and CDR2 FYNNEI. V was clipped by 6 bases and J by 8 bases; unmatched bases: 6. The CDR3 spans 14 residues. The CDR3 reads CASSEDRGEEKLFF. DNA of the CDR3: TGTGCCAGCAGCGAGGACAGGGGGGAGGAAAAACTGTTTTTT.

This clone came up a few times. This chain joins TRBV5-1 and TRBJ2-4, with 11 nucleotides matching TRBD1. This CDR3 has 16 amino acids. J lost 10 bases, V lost 0 bases, and 9 bases had no gene match. Germline V lookup: CDR1 SGHRS, CDR2 YFSETQ. The CDR3 reads CASSLAGQGAQQIQYF. CDR3 nucleotides: TGCGCCAGCAGCTTGGCCGGACAGGGGGCCCAACAGATTCAGTACTTC.

The J gene is TRBJ1-2, the V gene TRBV28; 9 nucleotides match TRBD1. The CDR3 is 20 residues long. V shed 6 bases and J 0 bases; nucleotides not matched to a gene: 20. The V gene's germline CDR1 is MDHEN and CDR2 SYDVKM. CDR3 sequence reads: CASRDETGGALVPANYGYTF. The CDR3 bases are TGTGCCAGCAGGGACGAAACAGGGGGCGCGTTAGTCCCAGCTAACTATGGCTACACCTTC.

For this clone: Other DNA variants within this sample encode the same CDR3. The rearrangement links TRBV6-5 to TRBJ1-1; no firm D call. The V end was cut by 1 base, the J end by 8 bases, with 5 bases between. CDR1 is MNHEY, CDR2 SVGAGI, per germline. The CDR3 consists of 11 residues. This chain's CDR3 is CASSYYGEAFF. The DNA of the CDR3 is TGTGCCAGCAGTTACTACGGGGAAGCTTTCTTT.

This rearrangement joins TRBV6-2 or TRBV6-3 to TRBJ2-1; TRBD2 aligns across 11 bases. Trimming removed 2 bases from V and 4 bases from J; junction bases left unmatched: 7. The germline gives CDR1 MNHEY, CDR2 SVGEGT. The CDR3 runs to 17 residues. The CDR3 loop is CASSYLTSGDDYNEQFF. CDR3 bases: TGTGCCAGCAGTTACCTGACTAGCGGGGACGATTACAATGAGCAGTTCTTC.

This clone showed up just once. The chain employs TRBV28 and TRBJ1-4; D is unclear. Germline CDR1 reads MDHEN; CDR2 reads SYDVKM. The CDR3 spans 12 residues. Deletions cut 6 bases from V and 3 bases from J, with 5 bases between. The DNA for the CDR3 is TGTGCCAGCAGGCAGGCTAATGAAAAACTGTTTTTT. Protein product: CASRQANEKLFF. Together with reference TRBV28 and TRBJ1-4, the CDR3 gives the full variable domain: DVKVTQSSRYLVKRTGEKVFLECVQDMDHENMFWYRQDPGLGLRLIYFSYDVKMKEKGDIPEGYSVSREKKERFSLILESASTNQTSMYLCASRQANEKLFFGSGTQLSVL.

The rearrangement uses TRBV7-2 and TRBJ2-5, with 7 positions matching TRBD1. This CDR3 has 14 residues. V was clipped by 5 bases and J by 1 base; unmatched bases: 4. CDR1 is SGHTA, CDR2 FQGNSA, per germline. The CDR3 region is CASSRQGIQETQYF. DNA for the CDR3: TGTGCCAGCAGCAGACAGGGAATCCAAGAGACCCAGTACTTC.

V gene TRBV6-1 combines with J gene TRBJ1-1; D gene unclear. The V and J ends lost 2 bases and 5 bases respectively, with 9 bases between them. Germline CDR1 MNHNS, CDR2 SASEGT. This CDR3 contains 13 residues. The CDR3 region is CASSESGRTEAFF. DNA of the CDR3: TGTGCCAGCAGTGAATCAGGCAGGACTGAAGCTTTCTTT.

A few counts support this clone. The junction shows a germline mismatch at one end, possibly a read error. The genes are TRBV5-1 and TRBJ2-2; TRBD2 matches at 10 bases. The V gene's germline CDR1 is SGHRS and CDR2 YFSETQ. This CDR3 has 16 amino acids. CDR3 loop: CASSLLTSGNAGELFF. CDR3 bases: TGCGCCAGCAGCTTGTTAACTAGCGGGAACGCCGGGGAGCTGTTTTTT.

In this sample, this clone turned up once. Germline is not matched at one junction end, which may reflect a read error. This sequence joins TRBV4-1 and TRBJ1-1; no reliable D call. CDR3 length: 15 amino acids. Germline V lookup: CDR1 MGHRA, CDR2 YSYEKL. CDR3 residues: CVSSQNPIPGTEAFF. The CDR3 nucleotides read TGCGTCAGCAGCCAAAACCCCATTCCGGGAACAGAAGCTTTCTTT.

This clone was found a few times. The gene calls are TRBV19 and TRBJ2-5; 10 bases line up with TRBD1. This CDR3 is built from 16 residues. Germline loops: CDR1 LNHDA, CDR2 SQIVND (reference sequence). The V segment lost 4 bases and the J segment 4 bases; nucleotides outside the gene matches: 9. CDR3 in DNA: TGTGCCAGTAGTACGCGGACAGGGGGAAGCAGAGAGACCCAGTACTTC. It translates to CASSTRTGGSRETQYF.

Worth noting for this clone: This CDR3 is also generated by other DNA sequences in the sample. This chain connects TRBV30 to TRBJ1-1; D ambiguous. This CDR3 region has 13 residues. Looked up from germline, CDR1 is GTSNPN and CDR2 is SVGIG (reference sequence). Between the trimmed V and J ends, which lost 0 bases and 0 bases, there was a span of 5 bases. CDR3 residues: CAWSVTVNTEAFF. In DNA form, the CDR3 reads TGTGCCTGGAGTGTAACGGTGAACACTGAAGCTTTCTTT. Using reference TRBV30 and TRBJ1-1 for the parts outside the CDR3, the full variable domain is SQTIHQWPATLVQPVGSPLSLECTVEGTSNPNLYWYRQAAGRGLQLLFYSVGIGQISSEVPQNLSASRPQDRQFILSSKKLLLSDSGFYLCAWSVTVNTEAFFGQGTRLTVV.

The chain has TRBV6-4 and TRBJ2-3, with 12 bases matching TRBD2. The CDR3 runs to 15 residues. V shed 2 bases and J 5 bases; nucleotides not matched to a gene: 2. Germline V gene lookup returns CDR1 MRHNA and CDR2 SNTAGT. CDR3 sequence reads: CASSDTSGGIDTQYF. The DNA of the CDR3 is TGTGCCAGCAGTGACACTAGCGGGGGGATAGATACGCAGTATTTT.